This T cell receptor beta chain comes out of a study of OX40 agonist ivuxolimab in advanced cancers. Study background: Intravenous ivuxolimab at 0.01 to 10 mg/kg was given to patients every 2 weeks. The mean age was approximately 56 years, ranging from about 23 to 79, with roughly four fifths of participants male. Eligibility rules accepted prior anti-PD-1, anti-PD-L1 or anti-CTLA-4 therapy, and around 38% had some.

Germline CDR1 SNHLY, CDR2 FYNNEI. Trimming removed 6 bases from V and 2 bases from J, with 8 bases in between. CDR3 length: 12 residues. Here immunoSEQ multiplex PCR was the method, and the copy in TCRdb shows in-frame clones only, minus some. The sample has about 84,000 clones, approximately 85% seen once. The clonotype comes from an adult with an advanced solid tumor such as melanoma, head and neck, liver or kidney cancer. The gene calls are TRBV2 and TRBJ2-7; D unresolved. This sample comprised CD4+ or CD8+ T cells sorted from blood, obtained in a trial of the OX40 agonist ivuxolimab. CDR3 sequence (DNA): TGTGCCAGCAGCCTCAGTACCTACGAGCAGTACGTC. Its protein is CASSLSTYEQYV.